The clone carrying this TCR beta chain occurred a few times. The antigen is not known. The CDR3 runs to 17 residues. V was pared by 6 bases and J by 2 bases, with 17 bases between. CDR1 and CDR2 (germline): LNHDA, SQIVND (reference sequence). The data were obtained in a study of T cell repertoires in cytomegalovirus infection. The study, taken as a whole, reports: There were HLA-C-restricted CMV-specific TCR beta clonotypes dominating the ex vivo response.

In TCRdb, the reads were re-called with MiXCR into one record per CDR3 protein. The sample lists around 710,000 distinct CDR3 sequences, approximately 32% seen once, with less than 15% in the top ten. The sample here was cultured CD8+ T cells from PBMCs, taken from culture after CMV antigen stimulation. The chain is built from TRBV19 and TRBJ2-6; D gene unclear. The TCR sequence derives from a human donor in good health (CMV status not recorded). Some clones in this sample may be carry-over from other donors' samples. CDR3 in amino acids: CASSHVALIPGANVLTF. The CDR3 DNA sequence: TGTGCCAGTAGCCACGTGGCCCTGATCCCTGGGGCCAACGTCCTGACTTTC.